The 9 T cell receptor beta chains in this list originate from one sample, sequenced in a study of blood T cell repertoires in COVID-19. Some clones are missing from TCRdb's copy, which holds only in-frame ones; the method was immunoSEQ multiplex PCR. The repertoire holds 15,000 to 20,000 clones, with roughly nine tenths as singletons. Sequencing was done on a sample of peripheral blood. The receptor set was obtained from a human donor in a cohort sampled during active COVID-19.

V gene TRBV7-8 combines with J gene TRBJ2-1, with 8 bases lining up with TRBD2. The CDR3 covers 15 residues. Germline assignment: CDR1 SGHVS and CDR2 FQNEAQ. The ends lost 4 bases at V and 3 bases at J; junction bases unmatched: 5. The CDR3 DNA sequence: TGTGCCAGCAGCTCAGTGGCGGGAGGCTACAATGAGCAGTTCTTC. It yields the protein CASSSVAGGYNEQFF.

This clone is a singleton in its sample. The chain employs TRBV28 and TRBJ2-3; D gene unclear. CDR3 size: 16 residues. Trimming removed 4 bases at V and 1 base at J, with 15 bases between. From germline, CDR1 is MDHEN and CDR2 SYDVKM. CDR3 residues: CASSSIRRGGTDTQYF. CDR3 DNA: TGTGCCAGCAGTTCTATACGTCGAGGAGGCACAGATACGCAGTATTTT. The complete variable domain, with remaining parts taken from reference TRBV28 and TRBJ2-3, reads DVKVTQSSRYLVKRTGEKVFLECVQDMDHENMFWYRQDPGLGLRLIYFSYDVKMKEKGDIPEGYSVSREKKERFSLILESASTNQTSMYLCASSSIRRGGTDTQYFGPGTRLTVL.

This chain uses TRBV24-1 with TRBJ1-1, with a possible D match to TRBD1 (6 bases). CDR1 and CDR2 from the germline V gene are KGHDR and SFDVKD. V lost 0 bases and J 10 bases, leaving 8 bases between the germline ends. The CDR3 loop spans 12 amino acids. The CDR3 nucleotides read TGTGCCACCAGTGATTTGATAGGGGGAGCTTTCTTT. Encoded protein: CATSDLIGGAFF.

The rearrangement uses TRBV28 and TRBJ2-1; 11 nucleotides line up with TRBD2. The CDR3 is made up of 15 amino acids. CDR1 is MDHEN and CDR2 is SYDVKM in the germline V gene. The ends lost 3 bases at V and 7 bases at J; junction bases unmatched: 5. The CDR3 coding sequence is TGTGCCAGCAGTTTGGCTAGCGGGAGGAGGAATGAGCAGTTCTTC. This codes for CASSLASGRRNEQFF.

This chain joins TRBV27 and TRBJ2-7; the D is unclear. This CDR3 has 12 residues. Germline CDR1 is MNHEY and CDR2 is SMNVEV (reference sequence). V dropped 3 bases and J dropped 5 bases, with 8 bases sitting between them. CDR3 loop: CASSFVVHEQYF. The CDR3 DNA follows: TGTGCCAGCAGTTTCGTAGTCCACGAGCAGTACTTC.

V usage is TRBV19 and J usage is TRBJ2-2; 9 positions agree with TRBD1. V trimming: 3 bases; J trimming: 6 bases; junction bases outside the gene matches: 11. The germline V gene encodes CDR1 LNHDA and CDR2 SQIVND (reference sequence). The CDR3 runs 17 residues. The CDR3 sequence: CASSMRPGQGKPGELFF. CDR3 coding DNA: TGTGCCAGTAGTATGCGCCCGGGACAGGGAAAACCCGGGGAGCTGTTTTTT.

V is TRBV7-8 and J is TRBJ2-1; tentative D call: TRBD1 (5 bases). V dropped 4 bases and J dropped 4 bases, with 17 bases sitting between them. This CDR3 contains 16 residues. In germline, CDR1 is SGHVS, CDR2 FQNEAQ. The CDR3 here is CASSSGHTLTYNEQFF. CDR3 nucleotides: TGTGCCAGCAGCTCTGGACACACCCTAACTTACAATGAGCAGTTCTTC.

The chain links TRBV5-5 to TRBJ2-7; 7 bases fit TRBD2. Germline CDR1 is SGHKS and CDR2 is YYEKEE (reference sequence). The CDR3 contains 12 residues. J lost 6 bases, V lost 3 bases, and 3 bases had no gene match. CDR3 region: CASSSWGGEQYF. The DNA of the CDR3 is TGTGCCAGCAGCTCGTGGGGGGGCGAGCAGTACTTC.

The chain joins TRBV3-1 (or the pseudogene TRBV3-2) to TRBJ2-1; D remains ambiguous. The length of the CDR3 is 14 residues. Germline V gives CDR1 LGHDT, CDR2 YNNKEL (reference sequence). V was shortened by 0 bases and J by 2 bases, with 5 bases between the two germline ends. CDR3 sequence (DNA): TGTGCCAGCAGCCAAGAGGCAGCCTACAATGAGCAGTTCTTC. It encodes CASSQEAAYNEQFF.